The clone carrying this TCR beta chain was counted a few times. Its specificity is unknown. These data belong to a study of response to subunit inactivated influenza vaccine. Study-level results: A suggestion made by the authors is that each seasonal influenza vaccination recruits few new T cells.

TCRdb fed the RT-PCR reads into MiXCR, producing one record per CDR3 protein. The data contain fewer than 750,000 distinct CDR3 sequences, 12% to 15% of them singletons. Per the germline V gene, CDR1 is SGDLS and CDR2 is YYNGEE. The J segment lost 8 bases and the V segment lost 0 bases, leaving 8 bases of the junction unmatched. The length of the CDR3 is 15 residues. The chain links TRBV9 to TRBJ2-1; 7 bases are a match to TRBD1. The material sequenced was PBMCs from blood, taken roughly 12 days after vaccination. The source is a man aged 45-65 years who received an inactivated influenza vaccine. The CDR3 sequence is CASSVVPGGVDEQFF. The CDR3 DNA reads TGTGCCAGCAGCGTAGTTCCAGGGGGAGTCGATGAGCAGTTCTTC.